This section outlines one T cell receptor (beta chain) sequence together with its context. This clonotype is medium-sized (0.01 to 0.1%) in its sample. There is no known antigen for this receptor. No base-level quality is on record; no much larger clone is a single base apart. CDR1 and CDR2, looked up from the germline V gene (reference sequence), are DFQATT and SNEGSKA. The V and J ends are trimmed by 5 bases and 3 bases, leaving 15 bases between them. Taken from cysteine to phenylalanine, the CDR3 has 14 residues. Kept here is only the CDR3 DNA, which spans 42 bases and is read in frame from base 1. This entry is derived from a study of early T cells in non-severe SARS-CoV-2 infection (dated by TCRdb to the early 2020s). About the study as a whole: Because TCR sequencing was done on bulk RNA from unsorted whole blood, the alpha and beta chains could not be paired.

Overall results and qualifications from the work: Matching against VDJdb was skewed toward anti-spike CD8 responses, likely underestimated virus-specific expansions, and missed private and CD4 specificities.

Library construction relied on 5' RACE. The listed sequencing device is NextSeq 500. In the TCR library protocol, unique molecular identifiers were attached to individual cDNA molecules to correct for PCR bias and sequencing error. TCR alpha and beta chains were both sequenced, and the abundances of alpha and beta sequences in each sample were closely correlated with each other. On the authors' methods: Decombinator V4 was used to perform V gene, J gene and CDR3 annotation of TCR sequences. TCRs were defined as expanded if a significant change between any two time points was detected under a Poisson model with p below 0.0001. TCR abundances were normalised to the total number of TCRs sequenced per sample and expressed as counts per million. TRAV1-2 paired with TRAJ12, TRAJ20 or TRAJ33 defined MAIT TCRs, while TRAV10 paired with TRAJ18 defined iNKT TCRs. A search of VDJdb, accessed on 1 November 2021, was run for TCRs annotated to CMV, EBV and SARS-CoV-2, with TCRs annotated for multiple antigens excluded. Using fastp trimming at Q25 and MiXCR clonotype assembly, TCRdb reanalyzed the public sequencing data and kept in-frame beta chains. Entries that share a CDR3 protein sequence are merged under the most common genes and DNA. These V and J calls rely on TCRdb rather than the paper's analysis. For this sample the table gives tens of thousands of distinct CDR3 sequences, of which roughly 5.9% were detected only once. The leading ten clones occupy under 8% of the sample.

This was a case-control study nested in a cohort of healthcare workers in London, UK, who had nasopharyngeal swab PCR tests and blood samples taken every week. Healthcare workers were recruited during the week of the UK lockdown, between 23 and 31 March 2020, and followed weekly for up to about 15 weeks. Rearrangement joined TRBV20-1 to TRBJ2-3; perhaps TRBD2 is the D gene, with 6 bases matching. Sequencing was carried out using whole blood. This clonotype originated in an adult who was a healthcare worker with PCR-confirmed SARS-CoV-2 infection or an uninfected control (not recorded which). The CDR3 here reads CSAAGIKRTDTQYF. The DNA sequence is as follows: TGCAGTGCTGCGGGGATCAAGAGGACAGATACGCAGTATTTT.